This T cell receptor beta chain emerged from a study of cytomegalovirus exposure and HLA in healthy donors (dated by TCRdb to 2016 to 2017). At the level of the whole study: In an earlier analysis of 587 of the donors, 276 Gb of sequence data and 100 million or so unique TCR beta sequences from about 179 million T cells were reported. Every repertoire in the discovery cohort had been generated on one and the same sequencing platform. An earlier analysis of some 500 of the donors used high-throughput TCR beta sequencing to judge whether each TCR beta V gene segment behaved as functional or pseudogenic. Besides the first cohort of 550 to 750 subjects, a separate validation cohort made up of 120 different subjects was used. The study profiled the T cell repertoires of 550 to 700 subjects by immunosequencing and related them to cytomegalovirus serostatus. The study aimed to test whether cataloging public T cell receptors could reveal signatures of past pathogen exposure. Class I and class II HLA loci were covered by the typing at four-digit resolution. High-throughput TCR immunosequencing, statistical association of individual TCRs with disease status, and machine learning were combined to predict cytomegalovirus infection status. Of the 300 to 500 genotyped donors, approximately 80% were placed in the genetic ancestry cluster associated with self-reported Caucasian donors. Roughly five DR-DQ haplotypes were handled as single units for association and clustering, since linkage in the cohort was strong. Alongside the repertoire data, information on donor age, sex, ethnicity and CMV serostatus was compiled. About 280 gigabases of sequencing data and tens of millions of unique TCR sequences were included in an early release covering roughly 700 HLA-typed donors. A later analysis re-analyzed previously published TCR beta repertoires from several hundred donors and added high-resolution HLA genotyping to study TCR occurrence patterns. A later genetic analysis used genome-wide SNP genotypes for about 60% of the 666 donors, treating that subset as a discovery cohort. Among some 400 genotyped donors of the cohort, an average of approximately 240,000 unique TCR beta nucleotide sequences was sequenced per donor, of which about 19% were non-productive. The number of typed donors differed by locus: about 620-640 for A, B, C, DRB1 and DQB1; some 500 for DQA1; 606 for DPA1; and about 470 for DPB1. The later analysis used no new phenotypic data to find candidate immune exposures, relying instead on TCR beta sequences and their occurrence across donors.

The cohort comprised some 730 healthy bone marrow donors. At the time of sampling, every cohort member was nominally healthy, though immune exposures that went unrecorded were likely present. The donor tested CMV seronegative and was one of the 352 seronegative cohort members. Each donor provided a peripheral blood sample, and peripheral blood mononuclear cells were used for TCR beta sequencing. The Qiagen DNeasy Blood Extraction Kit was used to extract genomic DNA from the blood cell samples. Findings and caveats that apply to the study as a whole: Correlated functional status among segregating V segments might be attributable to linkage disequilibrium, but an unknown experimental factor could not be ruled out. The authors suggested that the approach could potentially be extended to other disease states and immunological phenotypes. Some IMGT-functional V segments, including TRBV6-2 and TRBV6-3, could not be told apart with the 87-base-pair reads, so those segments were excluded. Sequencing depth was assumed to be roughly uniform across donors in the presence/absence analyses, though that assumption may not hold. In a later analysis, several top co-occurrence clusters were reported to appear linked to parvovirus B19, influenza, CMV and Epstein-Barr virus. In a later analysis, some 17,000 TCR beta sequences were associated with specific HLA alleles at a false discovery rate of 0.05. A later genetic analysis associated a missense DCLRE1C variant with V-gene and J-gene trimming of TCR beta chains, and an independent cohort replicated the association. A cluster of highly shared sequence variants was judged likely to be a technical artifact of the sequencing pipeline. Strong co-occurrence of HLA alleles, especially DR and DQ, made assigning TCR associations to individual alleles difficult. Three of the identified cytomegalovirus-associated TCR beta chains were confirmed in vitro to be specific for cytomegalovirus antigens. For the cohort, immune exposure information was limited to CMV serostatus. Because HLA typing was missing for some donors at each locus, association tests included only the typed subset. While some public TCRs were present in many individuals, most TCR sequences turned up only very rarely across donors. A later genetic analysis reported fewer N-insertions in productive TCRs among donors in an Asian-associated ancestry cluster than the roughly 690-donor mean. In a later analysis, most CMV-associated TCR beta chains were found to appear HLA-restricted, with HLA associations seemingly driven largely by CMV exposure. Broadly in line with IMGT annotations, most TCR beta V segments showed up in productive rearrangements about 87% or about 30% of the time in an earlier analysis of approximately 600 of the donors. This cohort had only TCR beta chains sequenced, and the lack of alpha or paired-chain data limited which features could be detected. A further reported finding was that TCR beta sequences accurately predicted the HLA-A and HLA-B alleles for most subjects in the first cohort. A total of 150 to 200 TCR beta chains were listed by the study as associated with cytomegalovirus. The classifier was reported to diagnose cytomegalovirus status with high specificity and sensitivity in both the original cohort and the validation cohort. Fewer than 20 rarely observed V segments, including chromosome 9 orphons, were excluded from the earlier analysis of about 610 of the donors because counts were too low. In a later analysis, the rate of TCR association differed among HLA loci, with DRB1 alleles having the most associated TCRs and HLA-C alleles having the fewest. A later analysis found that HLA-associated TCR beta chains were more clonally expanded and had lower generation probabilities than equally common non-associated chains.

CDR1 and CDR2, per the germline V gene (reference sequence), are GTSNPN and SVGIG. V loses 2 bases, J loses 3 bases, and the germline ends lie 16 bases apart. From the cysteine through the phenylalanine, the CDR3 covers 15 amino acids. Only the CDR3 part of the read is kept: 45 bases, read in frame from the first base. As for this clone: Its target antigen remains unknown. Base qualities are missing; no much larger clone stands one base away.

The library relied on the immunoSEQ multiplex PCR assay. For the multiplex PCR, a mixture combining 60 forward primers for TCR Vbeta segments and 13 reverse primers for TCR Jbeta segments was used. The CDR3 region of rearranged TCR beta genes was amplified from genomic DNA with a multiplex PCR assay. The Illumina HiSeq System was used to sequence the amplified TCR beta libraries as 87-base-pair reads. The source study handled its data this way. In a later analysis, tens of millions of unique TCR beta chains were counted across the roughly 610 repertoires, and roughly 11 million of these chains were shared by at least two donors. Raw reads were error-corrected and collapsed into unique sequences with a nearest-neighbor algorithm that merged closely related sequences to remove PCR and sequencing errors. V, D and J gene segments were assigned by aligning CDR3 sequences to IMGT reference sequences. Each retained sequence needed at least a six-nucleotide match to both a V gene segment and a J gene segment. Rearrangements were called productive when the CDR3 lacked stop codons and stayed in frame with V and J; all others were non-productive. CDR3 was defined according to IMGT convention as the region running from the second conserved V-encoded cysteine to the conserved J-encoded phenylalanine. The earlier analysis of about 640 of the donors excluded any sequence lacking an unambiguous match to a single V gene segment. An earlier analysis of 587 of the donors called V segments functional above 56.7% productive rearrangements and segregating when the between-donor standard deviation exceeded 5%. To diagnose cytomegalovirus status from the catalog of TCR beta chain sequences, a statistical classification framework was built. In a later analysis, TCR nucleotide sequences were compared against IMGT/GENE-DB human TR gene sequences so that V and J genes could be assigned. Using the TCRdist pipeline, a later analysis assigned CDR3 sequences along with most-parsimonious VDJ recombination scenarios. A later analysis defined each TCR beta chain by its CDR3 amino acid sequence plus V-gene family, and excluded reads lacking a unique V-gene family. In a later analysis, 500 to 700 highly shared, low-generation-probability nucleotide sequences were removed to address suspected cross-contamination and a sequencing artifact. In a later analysis, a clonal expansion index for each public chain was calculated from normalized within-repertoire ranks of inferred template counts. Generation probabilities in a later analysis came from a VDJ recombination model fitted to out-of-frame rearrangements, and those results were checked against IGoR. A later analysis scored TCR-TCR, TCR-HLA and TCR-CMV co-occurrence with hypergeometric tests, applying a repertoire-size bias correction to TCR pairs. To estimate false discovery rates, a later analysis permuted the HLA or CMV assignments 20 times. A later analysis grouped co-occurring TCRs with DBSCAN, adding TCRdist sequence similarity when clustering within HLA-allele-positive subsets. Repertoires with fewer than 30,000 or more than 120,000 public chains, plus five repertoires with anomalous nucleotide sharing, were excluded from co-occurrence clustering. The source is immuneACCESS, and TCRdb retained only in-frame sequences with V and J called. Part of the clones is not carried over; for the studies checked, unresolved V genes explain less than half of this, and the remainder is unexplained. D and trimming come from the DNA, and the V and J calls and clone size come from that table. The sample has 150,000 to 200,000 clones on record, approximately 86% of them singletons. Of the sample, roughly 0.98% falls within the top ten clones.

Sequencing was performed on PBMCs. The chain is assembled from TRBV30 and TRBJ1-1; the D gene remains uncertain. The sequence was obtained from a boy between 2 and 10 years old in good health and CMV-seronegative. DNA sequence: TGTGCCTGGAGTTCATGGGGAGGTCTGGACACTGAAGCTTTCTTT. Translation gives CAWSSWGGLDTEAFF.